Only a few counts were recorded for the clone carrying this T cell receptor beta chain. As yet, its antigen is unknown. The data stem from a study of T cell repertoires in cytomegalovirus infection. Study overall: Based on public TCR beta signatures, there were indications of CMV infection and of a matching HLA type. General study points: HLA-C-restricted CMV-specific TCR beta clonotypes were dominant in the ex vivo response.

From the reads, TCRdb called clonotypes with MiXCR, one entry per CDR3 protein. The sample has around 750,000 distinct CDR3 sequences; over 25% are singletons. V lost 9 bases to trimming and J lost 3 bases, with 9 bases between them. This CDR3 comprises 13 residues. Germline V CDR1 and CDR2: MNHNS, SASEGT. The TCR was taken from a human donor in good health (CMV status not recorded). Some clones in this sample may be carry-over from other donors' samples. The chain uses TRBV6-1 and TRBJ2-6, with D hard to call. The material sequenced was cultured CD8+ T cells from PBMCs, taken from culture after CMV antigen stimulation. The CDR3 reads CASFRDGANVLTF. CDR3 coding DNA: TGTGCCAGTTTTAGGGATGGGGCCAACGTCCTGACTTTC.